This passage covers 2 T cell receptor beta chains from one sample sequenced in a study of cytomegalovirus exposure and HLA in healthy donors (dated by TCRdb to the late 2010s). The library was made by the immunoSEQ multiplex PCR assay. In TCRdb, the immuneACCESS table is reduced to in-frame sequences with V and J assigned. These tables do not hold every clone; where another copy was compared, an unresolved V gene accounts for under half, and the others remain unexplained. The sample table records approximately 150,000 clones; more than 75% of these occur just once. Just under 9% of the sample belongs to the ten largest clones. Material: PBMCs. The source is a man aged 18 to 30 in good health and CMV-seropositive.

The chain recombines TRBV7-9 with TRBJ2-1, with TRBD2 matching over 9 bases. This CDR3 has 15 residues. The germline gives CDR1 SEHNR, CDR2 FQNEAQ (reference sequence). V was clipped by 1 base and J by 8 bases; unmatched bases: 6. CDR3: CASSLGGRAGDEQFF. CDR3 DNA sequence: TGTGCCAGCAGCTTAGGCGGGAGGGCCGGGGATGAGCAGTTCTTC.

Here the CDR3 DNA reads TGTGCCAGCAGCGTAGACCAGAATTTTTATGGCTACACCTTC. Its protein product is CASSVDQNFYGYTF. The chain joins TRBV9 to TRBJ1-2, with D unclear. This CDR3 contains 14 residues. V shed 0 bases and J shed 5 bases, with 11 bases lying between them. The germline CDR1 and CDR2 sequences are SGDLS and YYNGEE.